The present entry profiles one T cell receptor (beta chain) with its context. This entry comes from a study of blood T cell repertoires in COVID-19. Looking at the study overall: Donors in the United States, Italy and Spain gave samples during acute or convalescent COVID-19.

Profiled with immunoSEQ multiplex PCR; TCRdb holds only in-frame clones, not every one. Counted here are a few hundred thousand clones, roughly 82% occurring once; the ten biggest clones make up 9.7%. The J segment lost 5 bases and the V segment lost 6 bases, leaving 8 bases of the junction unmatched. Germline CDR1 is MDHEN and CDR2 is SYDVKM. The CDR3 sequence is 14 residues long. The TCR originated in a man aged 50 to 60 with active or convalescent COVID-19. The chain couples TRBV28 to TRBJ1-2; 8 bases match TRBD1. Source material: peripheral blood. The CDR3 loop is CASSSGTGKYGYTF. The DNA of the CDR3 is TGTGCCAGCAGCAGCGGGACAGGAAAATATGGCTACACCTTC.